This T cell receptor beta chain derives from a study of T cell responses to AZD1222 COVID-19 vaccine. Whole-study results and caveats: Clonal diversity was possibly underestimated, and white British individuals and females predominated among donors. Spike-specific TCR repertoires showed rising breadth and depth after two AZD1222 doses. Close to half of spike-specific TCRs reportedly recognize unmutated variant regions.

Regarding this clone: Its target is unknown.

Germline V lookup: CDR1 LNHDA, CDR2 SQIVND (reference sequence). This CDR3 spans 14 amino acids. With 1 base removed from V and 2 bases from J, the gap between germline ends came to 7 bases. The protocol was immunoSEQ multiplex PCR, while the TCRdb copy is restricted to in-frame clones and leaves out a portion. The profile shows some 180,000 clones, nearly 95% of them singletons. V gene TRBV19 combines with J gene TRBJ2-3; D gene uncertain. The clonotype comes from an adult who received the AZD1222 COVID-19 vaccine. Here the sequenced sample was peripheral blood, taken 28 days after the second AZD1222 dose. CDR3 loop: CASSIGRNTDTQYF. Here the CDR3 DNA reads TGTGCCAGTAGTATAGGACGTAACACAGATACGCAGTATTTT.